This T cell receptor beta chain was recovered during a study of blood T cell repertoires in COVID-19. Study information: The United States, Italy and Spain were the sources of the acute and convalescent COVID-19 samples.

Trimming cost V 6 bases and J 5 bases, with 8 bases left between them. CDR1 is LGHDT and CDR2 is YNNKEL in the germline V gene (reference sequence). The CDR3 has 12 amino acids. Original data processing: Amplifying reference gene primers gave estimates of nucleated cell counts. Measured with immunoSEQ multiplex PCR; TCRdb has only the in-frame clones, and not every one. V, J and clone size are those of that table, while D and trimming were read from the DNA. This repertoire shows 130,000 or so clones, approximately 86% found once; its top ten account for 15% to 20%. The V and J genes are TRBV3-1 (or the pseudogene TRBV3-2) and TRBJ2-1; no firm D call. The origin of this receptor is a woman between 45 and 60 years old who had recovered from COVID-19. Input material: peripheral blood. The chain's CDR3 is CASSLRDNEQFF. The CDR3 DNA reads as TGTGCCAGCAGTCTCCGGGACAATGAGCAGTTCTTC.